This passage covers 32 T cell receptor beta chains from one sample sequenced in a study of blood T cell repertoires in COVID-19. This table comes from immunoSEQ multiplex PCR, and its TCRdb copy is limited to in-frame clones, with some not included. The sample gives about 50,000 clones, 80% to 90% of which show up once; over 5.5% is in the top ten. Material for sequencing was peripheral blood. These TCRs come from a man aged 45-60 years with active COVID-19.

The chain combines TRBV18 with TRBJ1-1; TRBD1 aligns across 11 bases. Germline-derived CDR1 and CDR2 are KGHSH and LQKENI. V was clipped by 6 bases and J by 3 bases; unmatched bases: 6. This CDR3 is built from 15 residues. The CDR3 spells CASSQDRGPYTEAFF. For the CDR3, the DNA is TGTGCCAGCTCCCAGGACAGGGGGCCGTACACTGAAGCTTTCTTT.

The chain combines TRBV19 with TRBJ1-5, with D possibly TRBD1 on 5 matching bases. The CDR3 consists of 17 residues. The ends were cut back, 0 bases at V and 3 bases at J, with 15 bases in the middle. CDR1 is LNHDA, CDR2 SQIVND, per germline (reference sequence). CDR3 loop: CASSIDRGQGDNQPQHF. CDR3 in DNA: TGTGCCAGTAGTATAGATAGGGGCCAGGGTGACAATCAGCCCCAGCATTTT.

The chain recombines TRBV10-1 with TRBJ1-6; TRBD1 matches 8 bases. The CDR3 is 15 amino acids. Germline V gene data show CDR1 as WNHNN and CDR2 as SYGVQD (reference sequence). V lost 9 bases and J lost 3; bases outside the gene matches: 7. The CDR3 coding sequence is TGCGCCAGGCCGACAGGGGACTGCTATAATTCACCCCTCCACTTT. Encoded protein: CARPTGDCYNSPLHF.

The chain is built from TRBV10-2 and TRBJ1-1, with 8 bases aligning to TRBD1. This CDR3 has 15 residues. Trimming cost V 6 bases and J 1 base; bases outside gene matches: 7. The germline V gene encodes CDR1 WSHSY and CDR2 SAAADI. The CDR3 DNA sequence: TGCGCCAGCAGACCGACCGGACAGGGGAACACTGAAGCTTTCTTT. It codes for CASRPTGQGNTEAFF.

This clone was seen a handful of times. The V call is TRBV11-2, the J call TRBJ2-1; 8 positions agree with TRBD1. V gave up 5 bases and J gave up 3 bases; unmatched junction bases: 3. The length of the CDR3 is 14 residues. Germline loops: CDR1 SGHAT, CDR2 FQNNGV. DNA for the CDR3: TGTGCCAGCAGCGGACAGGGCTACTACAATGAGCAGTTCTTC. Protein product: CASSGQGYYNEQFF.

This chain joins TRBV6-6 and TRBJ1-2; no reliable D call. V dropped 7 bases and J dropped 2 bases, with 17 bases sitting between them. The CDR3 is 15 residues long. The germline gives CDR1 MNHNY, CDR2 SVGAGI (reference sequence). The CDR3 DNA reads TGTGCCAGCACCCGTACCCCGACACAAAACTATGGCTACACCTTC. Its translation: CASTRTPTQNYGYTF.

This chain joins TRBV11-2 and TRBJ2-7; no clear D gene. The V end lost 1 base, the J end lost 3 bases, and 7 bases lay between the germline ends. Germline CDR1 reads SGHAT; CDR2 reads FQNNGV. The CDR3 extends over 13 amino acids. The CDR3 sequence is CASSLARDYEQYF. The CDR3 DNA follows: TGTGCCAGCAGCTTAGCAAGAGACTACGAGCAGTACTTC.

This rearrangement joins TRBV4-1 to TRBJ1-2; the match to TRBD1 covers 8 bases. V gave up 1 base and J gave up 6 bases; unmatched junction bases: 10. CDR3 size: 16 residues. Germline CDR1 is MGHRA and CDR2 is YSYEKL. DNA of the CDR3: TGCGCCAGCAGCCAAGTAGAGTTGGCAGGGGGCCATGGCTACACCTTC. Its translation is CASSQVELAGGHGYTF.

The chain joins TRBV7-9 to TRBJ2-1; the match to TRBD2 covers 7 bases. The CDR3 extends over 14 amino acids. CDR1 is SEHNR and CDR2 is FQNEAQ in the germline V gene (reference sequence). Trimming took 5 bases from V and 9 from J; bases not matched to a gene: 10. CDR3 nucleotide sequence: TGTGCCAGCAGCGCTGCTGGGCGGGAGCTTGAGCAGTTCTTC. As protein: CASSAAGRELEQFF.

V usage is TRBV3-1 (or the pseudogene TRBV3-2) and J usage is TRBJ2-3, with 10 bases identical to TRBD2. This CDR3 contains 16 residues. J gave up 0 bases and V 4 bases, and 4 bases lay outside the gene matches. Germline-derived CDR1 and CDR2 are LGHDT and YNNKEL (reference sequence). In DNA, the CDR3 is TGTGCCAGCAGCCTCCTACTAGCGGGGAGCACAGATACGCAGTATTTT. As protein: CASSLLLAGSTDTQYF.

J is TRBJ2-7 and V is TRBV6-5; TRBD1 might be the D (6 bases). CDR3 length: 12 amino acids. Germline lookup yields CDR1 MNHEY and CDR2 SVGAGI. V was clipped by 6 bases and J by 3 bases, with 9 bases between them. The CDR3 bases are TGTGCCAGCAGCGCCAGGGGCTACGAGCAGTACTTC. This sequence encodes CASSARGYEQYF.

This rearrangement joins TRBV5-1 to TRBJ2-6, with D maybe TRBD2 (5 bases). V lost 7 bases and J 0 bases, leaving 11 bases between the germline ends. The germline gives CDR1 SGHRS, CDR2 YFSETQ. This CDR3 has 15 amino acids. The CDR3 loop reads CASSVTSSGANVLTF. The CDR3 DNA sequence: TGCGCCAGCTCGGTTACTAGCTCTGGGGCCAACGTCCTGACTTTC. The full variable domain, with the rest looked up from reference TRBV5-1 and TRBJ2-6, is KAGVTQTPRYLIKTRGQQVTLSCSPISGHRSVSWYQQTPGQGLQFLFEYFSETQRNKGNFPGRFSGRQFSNSRSEMNVSTLELGDSALYLCASSVTSSGANVLTFGAGSRLTVL.

A word on this clone: This CDR3 is also generated by other DNA sequences in the sample. This sequence joins TRBV5-1 and TRBJ2-7, with 11 nucleotides matching TRBD1. Trimming at V came to 4 bases and at J to 3 bases, leaving 3 bases not matched to a gene. This CDR3 is 14 amino acids long. Germline V gene lookup returns CDR1 SGHRS and CDR2 YFSETQ. In DNA form, the CDR3 reads TGCGCCAGCAGCCTCGGGACAGGGGGCTACGAGCAGTACTTC. It encodes CASSLGTGGYEQYF.

This clone has a handful of counts. The chain combines TRBV7-9 with TRBJ2-7; 8 bases align to TRBD2. After removal of 1 base from V and 2 bases from J, the junction contained 4 bases not matched to a gene. Germline loops: CDR1 SEHNR, CDR2 FQNEAQ (reference sequence). The CDR3 contains 15 residues. The CDR3 here is CASSLGLAGAYEQYF. The DNA for the CDR3 is TGTGCCAGCAGCTTAGGGCTAGCGGGCGCCTACGAGCAGTACTTC. The entire variable domain, with the rest obtained from reference TRBV7-9 and TRBJ2-7, is as follows: DTGVSQNPRHKITKRGQNVTFRCDPISEHNRLYWYRQTLGQGPEFLTYFQNEAQLEKSRLLSDRFSAERPKGSFSTLEIQRTEQGDSAMYLCASSLGLAGAYEQYFGPGTRLTVT.

V and J are TRBV7-8 and TRBJ2-3; 9 bases agree with TRBD2. The V segment lost 3 bases and the J segment 5 bases; nucleotides outside the gene matches: 6. There are 15 residues in the CDR3. The V gene's germline CDR1 is SGHVS and CDR2 FQNEAQ. CDR3 sequence: CASSFLAGEEDTQYF. The CDR3 DNA is TGTGCCAGCAGCTTTTTAGCGGGAGAGGAAGATACGCAGTATTTT.

The CDR3 reads CASSLGPTGGNYGYTF. The CDR3 nucleotides are TGCGCCAGCAGCTTGGGACCGACAGGGGGCAACTATGGCTACACCTTC. The chain has TRBV5-1 and TRBJ1-2; 10 nucleotides match TRBD1. The germline CDR1 and CDR2 sequences are SGHRS and YFSETQ. The CDR3 loop spans 16 amino acids. V shed 0 bases and J 2 bases; nucleotides not matched to a gene: 4.

This rearrangement joins TRBV5-6 to TRBJ1-1; D perhaps matches TRBD1 (6 bases). The CDR3 has 13 residues. The germline gives CDR1 SGHDT, CDR2 YYEEEE. Trimming left V 1 base short and J 6 bases short, with 10 bases between. The CDR3 DNA is TGTGCCAGCAGCTTGCAGGGGTGGTCTGAAGCTTTCTTT. As protein: CASSLQGWSEAFF. The full variable domain, rest sourced from reference TRBV5-6 and TRBJ1-1, is DAGVTQSPTHLIKTRGQQVTLRCSPKSGHDTVSWYQQALGQGPQFIFQYYEEEERQRGNFPDRFSGHQFPNYSSELNVNALLLGDSALYLCASSLQGWSEAFFGQGTRLTVV.

The chain combines TRBV30 with TRBJ1-1; no firm D call. The ends were cut back, 4 bases at V and 4 bases at J, with 7 bases in the middle. Germline values: CDR1 GTSNPN, CDR2 SVGIG (reference sequence). CDR3 size: 11 residues. The CDR3 spells CAWTSGTEAFF. CDR3 sequence (DNA): TGTGCCTGGACTAGTGGCACTGAAGCTTTCTTT.

The V and J genes are TRBV27 and TRBJ2-7; 8 bases are a match to TRBD1. The J segment lost 6 bases and the V segment lost 5 bases, leaving 9 bases of the junction unmatched. This CDR3 region has 14 residues. Germline values: CDR1 MNHEY, CDR2 SMNVEV (reference sequence). CDR3 residues: CASSERTGTREQYF. CDR3 nucleotide sequence: TGTGCCAGCAGTGAGAGGACAGGGACTCGCGAGCAGTACTTC.

The gene calls are TRBV5-5 and TRBJ2-1; possibly TRBD2 for D (5 bases). With 4 bases removed from V and 5 bases from J, the gap between germline ends came to 13 bases. CDR3 length: 14 amino acids. Looked up from germline, CDR1 is SGHKS and CDR2 is YYEKEE (reference sequence). The CDR3 loop reads CASSGELRNNEQFF. As DNA, the CDR3 is TGTGCCAGCAGCGGGGAGCTCAGGAACAATGAGCAGTTCTTC.

The V gene is TRBV9, the J gene TRBJ2-2; D gene ambiguous. Germline V gene data show CDR1 as SGDLS and CDR2 as YYNGEE. The V end was cut by 3 bases, the J end by 1 base, with 7 bases between. The CDR3 length is 14 residues. For the CDR3, the DNA is TGTGCCAGCAGCGCCTCCGGGAACACCGGGGAGCTGTTTTTT. It codes for CASSASGNTGELFF.

In DNA, the CDR3 is TGTGCCAGCCGGATGACAGGGGACTATGGCTACACCTTC. Translation gives CASRMTGDYGYTF. The chain is built from TRBV7-2 and TRBJ1-2, with TRBD1 matching over 8 bases. J lost 3 bases, V lost 8 bases, and 5 bases had no gene match. This CDR3 is 13 amino acids long. CDR1 is SGHTA, CDR2 FQGNSA, per germline.

V gene TRBV4-3 combines with J gene TRBJ2-4; D uncertain. The CDR3 extends over 14 amino acids. V lost 0 bases, J lost 8 bases, and 11 bases lay in between. The germline V gene encodes CDR1 LGHNA and CDR2 YSLEER. Here the CDR3 DNA reads TGCGCCAGCAGCCAAGATCAGGCAGTCGACATTCAGTACTTC. Protein product: CASSQDQAVDIQYF.

The chain combines TRBV6-5 with TRBJ1-1, with unresolved D. V lost 0 bases and J 4 bases, leaving 6 bases between the germline ends. CDR3 length: 13 amino acids. Germline lookup yields CDR1 MNHEY and CDR2 SVGAGI. The CDR3 bases are TGTGCCAGCAGTTACTCGACTGGCACTGAAGCTTTCTTT. Its translation: CASSYSTGTEAFF.

This chain connects TRBV30 to TRBJ1-2; 10 bases line up with TRBD1. J lost 7 bases, V lost 0 bases, and 5 bases had no gene match. This CDR3 has 14 residues. Per the germline V gene, CDR1 is GTSNPN and CDR2 is SVGIG (reference sequence). CDR3 nucleotides: TGTGCCTGGAGTGTACGGGGGACAGGGGTTGGCTACACCTTC. It codes for CAWSVRGTGVGYTF.

The gene calls are TRBV29-1 and TRBJ2-6, with 11 bases aligning to TRBD1. The germline CDR1 and CDR2 sequences are SQVTM and ANQGSEA. The CDR3 is 19 residues long. J was trimmed by 5 bases and V by 7 bases; bases with no gene match: 19. The CDR3 spells CSALTGTGGALWRANVLTF. The CDR3 region has the DNA TGCAGCGCTCTAACGGGGACAGGGGGTGCTCTCTGGAGGGCCAACGTCCTGACTTTC.

This clone appeared a few times. This chain links TRBV25-1 with TRBJ1-1; a possible D gene is TRBD1 (5 bases). The CDR3 runs 11 residues. Germline V lookup: CDR1 MGHDK, CDR2 SYGVNS. V lost 4 bases and J 10 bases, leaving 10 bases between the germline ends. The CDR3 is CASSAGRVAFF. The CDR3 coding sequence is TGTGCCAGCAGTGCAGGGAGGGTAGCTTTCTTT. Based on the CDR3 plus reference TRBV25-1 and TRBJ1-1, the full variable domain is EADIYQTPRYLVIGTGKKITLECSQTMGHDKMYWYQQDPGMELHLIHYSYGVNSTEKGDLSSESTVSRIRTEHFPLTLESARPSHTSQYLCASSAGRVAFFGQGTRLTVV.

Note on this clone: The same CDR3 can be traced to other DNA sequences in this sample. CDR3 nucleotide sequence: TGTGCCAGCAGCCCGGGAGCCGGGGAGCTGTTTTTT. Translation gives CASSPGAGELFF. This chain links TRBV9 with TRBJ2-2, with D possibly being TRBD2 (6 bases). The V and J ends lost 4 bases and 6 bases respectively, with 7 bases between them. There are 12 residues in the CDR3. CDR1 is SGDLS, CDR2 YYNGEE, per germline.

The rearrangement links TRBV6-2 or TRBV6-3 to TRBJ2-7; 11 positions match TRBD2. V shed 5 bases, J shed 5 bases, and the junction held 8 bases outside the gene matches. The CDR3 is 15 residues long. Germline values: CDR1 MNHEY, CDR2 SVGEGT. CDR3 DNA sequence: TGTGCCAGCAGTCCAGGTAGCGGGGGGGCCGACGAGCAGTACTTC. Translated: CASSPGSGGADEQYF.

The rearrangement uses TRBV2 and TRBJ1-2; TRBD1 is a possible D gene (5 bases). There are 12 residues in the CDR3. Germline assignment: CDR1 SNHLY and CDR2 FYNNEI. V shed 3 bases and J shed 8 bases, with 10 bases lying between them. CDR3 in amino acids: CASSDMAGGYTF. CDR3 nucleotides: TGTGCCAGCAGTGATATGGCAGGGGGCTACACCTTC. The full variable domain, with the rest looked up from reference TRBV2 and TRBJ1-2, is EPEVTQTPSHQVTQMGQEVILRCVPISNHLYFYWYRQILGQKVEFLVSFYNNEISEKSEIFDDQFSVERPDGSNFTLKIRSTKLEDSAMYFCASSDMAGGYTFGSGTRLTVV.

This clone was recorded a few times. CDR3 nucleotide sequence: TGTGCCAGCAGTGGGGGACAGTTTTACAATTCACCCCTCCACTTT. Its protein is CASSGGQFYNSPLHF. This rearrangement joins TRBV25-1 to TRBJ1-6; TRBD1 matches at 7 bases. V was clipped by 4 bases and J by 7 bases; unmatched bases: 7. Looked up from germline, CDR1 is MGHDK and CDR2 is SYGVNS. The CDR3 length is 15 residues.

The chain combines TRBV18 with TRBJ1-6; 7 bases match TRBD1. Losses at the gene ends were 5 bases for V and 8 bases for J; bases not matched to a gene: 9. The CDR3 sequence is 15 residues long. Germline V lookup: CDR1 KGHSH, CDR2 LQKENI. The CDR3 loop is CASSTRQGGDSPLHF. In DNA, the CDR3 is TGTGCCAGCTCAACACGACAGGGAGGAGATTCACCCCTCCACTTT.